Sequencing of this T cell receptor beta chain was carried out in a study of chronic HIV infection and antiretroviral therapy. Trimming removed 4 bases from V and 1 base from J; junction bases left unmatched: 9. The CDR3 sequence is 17 residues long. Germline assignment: CDR1 LGHNT and CDR2 FRNRAP. Each CDR3 protein is one row after TCRdb ran MiXCR on the 5' RACE reads. The sample carries 45,000 to 60,000 distinct CDR3 sequences, 15% to 20% recorded once. Sequencing used peripheral blood. V usage is TRBV12-5 and J usage is TRBJ1-2; 10 nucleotides agree with TRBD1. The receptor's source is an adult who had HIV and had not received antiretroviral therapy, or was an uninfected healthy control (not recorded which). The CDR3 nucleotides are TGTGCTAGTGGTTCTGACAGGGGGCCGCACTTTAACTATGGCTACACCTTC. Translated, it gives CASGSDRGPHFNYGYTF.